The 9 T cell receptor beta chains given below trace back to one sample, sequenced in a study of blood T cell repertoires in COVID-19. Repertoires were generated with immunoSEQ multiplex PCR, while TCRdb's copy carries only in-frame clones and drops some. The sample has roughly 150,000 clones, 70% to 85% seen once. Sequencing used peripheral blood. These receptors originate from a woman in her forties or fifties in a cohort sampled during active or convalescent COVID-19.

This clone showed up many times. The chain couples TRBV12-3 or TRBV12-4 to TRBJ2-4; 7 bases fit TRBD2. J gave up 3 bases and V 8 bases, and 4 bases lay outside the gene matches. The CDR3 is made up of 13 amino acids. The CDR3 sequence: CASAWGGKNIQYF. The CDR3 DNA reads as TGTGCCAGCGCCTGGGGGGGCAAAAACATTCAGTACTTC.

V gene TRBV10-3 combines with J gene TRBJ2-4, with D hard to call. From germline, CDR1 is ENHRY and CDR2 SYGVKD. The CDR3 loop spans 15 amino acids. The V end lost 2 bases, the J end lost 0 bases, and 8 bases lay between the germline ends. The CDR3 DNA reads TGTGCCATCAGTGAGGGCGGTCTAGCCAAAAACATTCAGTACTTC. Translating gives CAISEGGLAKNIQYF.

J is TRBJ2-1 and V is TRBV27; 11 bases match TRBD1. Germline-derived CDR1 and CDR2 are MNHEY and SMNVEV (reference sequence). J was trimmed by 7 bases and V by 1 base; bases with no gene match: 9. The CDR3 is 17 residues long. The CDR3 protein is CASSLLLRTGGGNEQFF. For the CDR3, the DNA is TGTGCCAGCAGTTTATTGTTGAGGACAGGGGGCGGGAATGAGCAGTTCTTC.

In the case of this clone: Other DNA sequences in the same sample also yield this CDR3. The gene calls are TRBV2 and TRBJ1-3, with D maybe TRBD1 (5 bases). This CDR3 spans 14 amino acids. Germline V gives CDR1 SNHLY, CDR2 FYNNEI. The germline V and J ends were trimmed by 2 bases and 1 base, with 6 bases remaining between them. In nucleotides, the CDR3 is TGTGCCAGCAGTGAACAGGGTTCTGGAAACACCATATATTTT. Amino acids: CASSEQGSGNTIYF.

The J gene is TRBJ1-2, the V gene TRBV11-2, with TRBD1 as a possible D gene (6 bases). CDR1 and CDR2 from the germline V gene are SGHAT and FQNNGV. CDR3 length: 13 residues. The germline V and J ends were trimmed by 2 bases and 8 bases, with 12 bases remaining between them. The CDR3 coding sequence is TGTGCCAGCAGCTTATCAGGGGATCGAGGCTACACCTTC. Translated, it gives CASSLSGDRGYTF.

The chain links TRBV19 to TRBJ2-2; D perhaps matches TRBD1 (5 bases). This CDR3 is built from 12 residues. Trimming stripped 7 bases from V and 6 bases from J, with 9 bases between. CDR1 is LNHDA, CDR2 SQIVND, per germline (reference sequence). The CDR3 coding sequence is TGTGCCAGTAAACAGGATCCCGGGGAGCTGTTTTTT. Translated: CASKQDPGELFF.

The chain recombines TRBV6-5 with TRBJ2-5; TRBD1 agrees at 7 bases. The CDR3 has 12 amino acids. The junction had 7 bases not matched to a gene; V was cut back by 10 bases and J by 5 bases. The germline CDR1 and CDR2 sequences are MNHEY and SVGAGI. CDR3 region: CATSNRGETQYF. CDR3 in DNA: TGTGCCACAAGCAACAGGGGTGAGACCCAGTACTTC.

This chain uses TRBV24-1 with TRBJ2-2; weak D call: TRBD1 (6 bases). The V gene lost 12 bases and the J gene lost 4 bases, with 14 bases spanning the gap. The CDR3 totals 13 residues. Germline CDR1 is KGHDR and CDR2 is SFDVKD. The CDR3 region is CASRDTSTGELFF. The CDR3 region has the DNA TGTGCCTCCCGGGACACCAGCACCGGGGAGCTGTTTTTT.

For the CDR3, the DNA is TGTGCCAGTAGTACGGACAGGGAGGGTTACTCTGGAAACACCATATATTTT. It specifies CASSTDREGYSGNTIYF. The chain combines TRBV19 with TRBJ1-3; 8 positions agree with TRBD1. Germline CDR1 and CDR2: LNHDA and SQIVND (reference sequence). V trimming: 4 bases; J trimming: 0 bases; junction bases outside the gene matches: 8. This CDR3 contains 17 residues.